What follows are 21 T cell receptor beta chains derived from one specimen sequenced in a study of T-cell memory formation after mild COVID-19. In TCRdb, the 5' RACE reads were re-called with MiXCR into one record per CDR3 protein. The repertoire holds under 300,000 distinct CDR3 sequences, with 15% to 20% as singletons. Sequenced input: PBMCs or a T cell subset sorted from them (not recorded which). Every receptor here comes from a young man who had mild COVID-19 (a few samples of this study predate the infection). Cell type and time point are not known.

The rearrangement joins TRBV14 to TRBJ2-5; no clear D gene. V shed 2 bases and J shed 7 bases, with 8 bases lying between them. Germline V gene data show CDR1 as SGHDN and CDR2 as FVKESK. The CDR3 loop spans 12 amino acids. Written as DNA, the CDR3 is TGTGCCAGCAGCCAACCGGGTGGGACCCAGTACTTC. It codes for CASSQPGGTQYF. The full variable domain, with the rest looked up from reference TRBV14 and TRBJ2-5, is EAGVTQFPSHSVIEKGQTVTLRCDPISGHDNLYWYRRVMGKEIKFLLHFVKESKQDESGMPNNRFLAERTGGTYSTLKVQPAELEDSGVYFCASSQPGGTQYFGPGTRLLVL.

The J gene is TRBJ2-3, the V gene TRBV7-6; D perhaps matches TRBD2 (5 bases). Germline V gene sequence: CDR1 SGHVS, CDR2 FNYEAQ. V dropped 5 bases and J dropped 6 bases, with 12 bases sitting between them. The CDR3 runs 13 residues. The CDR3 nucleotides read TGTGCCAGCAGCCCTTGGGAGTCGGATACGCAGTATTTT. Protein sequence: CASSPWESDTQYF.

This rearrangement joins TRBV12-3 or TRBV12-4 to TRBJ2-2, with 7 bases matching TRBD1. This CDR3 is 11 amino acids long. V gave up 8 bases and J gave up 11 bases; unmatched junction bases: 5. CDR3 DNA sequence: TGTGCCAGCCGAGGGGGCCTTGAGCTGTTTTTT. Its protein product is CASRGGLELFF.

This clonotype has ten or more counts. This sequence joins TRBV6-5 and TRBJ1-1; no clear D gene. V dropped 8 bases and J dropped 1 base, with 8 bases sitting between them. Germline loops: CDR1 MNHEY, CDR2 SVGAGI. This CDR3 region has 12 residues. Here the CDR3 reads CASARANTEAFF. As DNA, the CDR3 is TGTGCCAGCGCTAGGGCGAACACTGAAGCTTTCTTT.

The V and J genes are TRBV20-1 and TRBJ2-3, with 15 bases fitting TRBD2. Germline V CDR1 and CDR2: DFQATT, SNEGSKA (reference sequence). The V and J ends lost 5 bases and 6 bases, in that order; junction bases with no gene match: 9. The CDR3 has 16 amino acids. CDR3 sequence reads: CSADPGTSGGTDTQYF. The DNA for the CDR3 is TGCAGTGCTGACCCCGGGACTAGCGGGGGGACGGATACGCAGTATTTT.

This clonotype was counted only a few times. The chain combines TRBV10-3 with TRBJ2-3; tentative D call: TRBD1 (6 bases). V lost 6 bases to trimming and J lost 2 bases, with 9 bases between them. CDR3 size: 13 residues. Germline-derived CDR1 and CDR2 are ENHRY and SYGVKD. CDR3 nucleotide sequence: TGTGCCATCAGGGGGGCCATCACAGATACGCAGTATTTT. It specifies CAIRGAITDTQYF.

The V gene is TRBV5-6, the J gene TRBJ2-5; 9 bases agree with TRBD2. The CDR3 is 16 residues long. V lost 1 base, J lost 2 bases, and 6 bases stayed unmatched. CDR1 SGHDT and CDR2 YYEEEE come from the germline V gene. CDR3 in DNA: TGTGCCAGCAGCTTGCTAGCGGGGCCTGGACAAGAGACCCAGTACTTC. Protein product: CASSLLAGPGQETQYF.

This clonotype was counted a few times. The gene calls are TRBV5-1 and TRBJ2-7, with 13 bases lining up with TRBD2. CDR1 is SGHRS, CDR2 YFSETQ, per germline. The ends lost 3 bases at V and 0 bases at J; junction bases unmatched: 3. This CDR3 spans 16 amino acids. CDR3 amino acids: CASSSRLAGGSYEQYF. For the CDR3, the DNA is TGCGCCAGCAGCTCACGACTAGCGGGGGGCTCCTACGAGCAGTACTTC.

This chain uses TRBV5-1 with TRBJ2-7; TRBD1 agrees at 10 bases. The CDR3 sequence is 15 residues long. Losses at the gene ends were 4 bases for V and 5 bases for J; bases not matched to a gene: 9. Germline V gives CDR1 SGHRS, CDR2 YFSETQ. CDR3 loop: CASSDETGGFDEQYF. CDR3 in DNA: TGCGCCAGCAGCGACGAGACAGGGGGCTTCGACGAGCAGTACTTC.

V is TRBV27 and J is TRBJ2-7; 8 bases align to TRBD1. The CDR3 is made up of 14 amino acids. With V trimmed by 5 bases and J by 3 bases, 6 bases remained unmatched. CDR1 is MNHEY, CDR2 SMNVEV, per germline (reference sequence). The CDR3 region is CASSATGTGYEQYV. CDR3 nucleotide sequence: TGTGCCAGCAGTGCTACCGGGACAGGCTACGAGCAGTACGTC.

CDR3 region: CSARDRVATNEKLFF. CDR3 nucleotides: TGCAGTGCTAGAGATAGAGTTGCAACTAATGAAAAACTGTTTTTT. J is TRBJ1-4 and V is TRBV20-1, with D unresolved. Germline values: CDR1 DFQATT, CDR2 SNEGSKA (reference sequence). V lost 0 bases, J lost 0 bases, and 8 bases lay in between. This CDR3 comprises 15 residues.

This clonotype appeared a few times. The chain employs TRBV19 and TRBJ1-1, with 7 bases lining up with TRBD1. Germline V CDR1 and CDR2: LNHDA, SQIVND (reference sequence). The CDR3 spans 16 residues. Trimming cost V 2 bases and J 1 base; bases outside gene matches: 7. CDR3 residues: CASSIPLQGWNTEAFF. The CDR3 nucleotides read TGTGCCAGTAGTATACCTCTACAGGGGTGGAACACTGAAGCTTTCTTT.

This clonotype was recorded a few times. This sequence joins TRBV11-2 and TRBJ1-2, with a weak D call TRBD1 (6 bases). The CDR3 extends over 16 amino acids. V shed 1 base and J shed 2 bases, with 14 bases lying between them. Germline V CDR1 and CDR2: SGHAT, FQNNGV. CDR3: CASSLGRGTLNYGYTF. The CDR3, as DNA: TGTGCCAGCAGCTTAGGTAGGGGGACCCTCAACTATGGCTACACCTTC.

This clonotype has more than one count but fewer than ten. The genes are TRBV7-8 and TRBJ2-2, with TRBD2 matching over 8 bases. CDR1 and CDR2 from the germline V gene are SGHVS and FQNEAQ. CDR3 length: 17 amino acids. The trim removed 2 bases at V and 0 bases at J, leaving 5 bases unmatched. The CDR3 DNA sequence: TGTGCCAGCAGCTTACCGAAACTAGCGGCGAACACCGGGGAGCTGTTTTTT. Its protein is CASSLPKLAANTGELFF.

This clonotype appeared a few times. CDR3 sequence (DNA): TGTGCCAGCAGGCCGCAGGGCTCACCCCTCCACTTT. This encodes CASRPQGSPLHF. The J gene is TRBJ1-6, the V gene TRBV12-3 or TRBV12-4, with D possibly matching TRBD1 (5 bases). This CDR3 contains 12 residues. The germline V and J ends were trimmed by 6 bases and 10 bases, with 10 bases remaining between them.

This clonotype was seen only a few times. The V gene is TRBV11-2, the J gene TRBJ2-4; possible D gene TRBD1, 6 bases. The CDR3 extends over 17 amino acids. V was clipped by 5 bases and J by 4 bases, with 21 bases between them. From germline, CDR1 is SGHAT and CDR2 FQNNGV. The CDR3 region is CASSPLPGAGVKNIQYF. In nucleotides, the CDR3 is TGTGCCAGCAGCCCATTGCCCGGGGCAGGGGTAAAAAACATTCAGTACTTC.

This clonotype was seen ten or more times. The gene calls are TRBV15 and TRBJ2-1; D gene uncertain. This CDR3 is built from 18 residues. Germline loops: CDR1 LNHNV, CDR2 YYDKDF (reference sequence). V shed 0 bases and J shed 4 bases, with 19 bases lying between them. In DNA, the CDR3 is TGTGCCACCAGCAGAGAGTCGTGGGCTAGACAACGATACAATGAGCAGTTCTTC. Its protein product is CATSRESWARQRYNEQFF.

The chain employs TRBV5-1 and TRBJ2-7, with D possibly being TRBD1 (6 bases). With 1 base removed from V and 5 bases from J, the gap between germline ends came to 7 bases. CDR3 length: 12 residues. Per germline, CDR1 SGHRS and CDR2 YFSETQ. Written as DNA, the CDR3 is TGCGCCAGCAGCTTGACAGGGAACGAGCAGTACTTC. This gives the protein CASSLTGNEQYF.

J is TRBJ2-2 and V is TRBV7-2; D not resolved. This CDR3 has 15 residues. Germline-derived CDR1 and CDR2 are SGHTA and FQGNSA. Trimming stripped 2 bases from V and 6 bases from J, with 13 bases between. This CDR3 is CASSLRAVTSGELFF. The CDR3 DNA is TGTGCCAGCAGCTTACGGGCTGTAACGTCCGGGGAGCTGTTTTTT.

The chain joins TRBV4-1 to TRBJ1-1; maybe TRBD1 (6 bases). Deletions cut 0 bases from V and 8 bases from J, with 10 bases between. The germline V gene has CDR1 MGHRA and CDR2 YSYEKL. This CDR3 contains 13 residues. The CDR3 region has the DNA TGCGCCAGCAGCCAAGAATCAGGGGTCGAAGCTTTCTTT. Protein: CASSQESGVEAFF.

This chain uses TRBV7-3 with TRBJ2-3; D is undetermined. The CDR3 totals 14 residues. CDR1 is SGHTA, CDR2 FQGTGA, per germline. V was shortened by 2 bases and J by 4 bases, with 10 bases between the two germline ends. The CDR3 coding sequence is TGTGCCAGCAGCTTATTGGGGAACCCAGATACGCAGTATTTT. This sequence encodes CASSLLGNPDTQYF.